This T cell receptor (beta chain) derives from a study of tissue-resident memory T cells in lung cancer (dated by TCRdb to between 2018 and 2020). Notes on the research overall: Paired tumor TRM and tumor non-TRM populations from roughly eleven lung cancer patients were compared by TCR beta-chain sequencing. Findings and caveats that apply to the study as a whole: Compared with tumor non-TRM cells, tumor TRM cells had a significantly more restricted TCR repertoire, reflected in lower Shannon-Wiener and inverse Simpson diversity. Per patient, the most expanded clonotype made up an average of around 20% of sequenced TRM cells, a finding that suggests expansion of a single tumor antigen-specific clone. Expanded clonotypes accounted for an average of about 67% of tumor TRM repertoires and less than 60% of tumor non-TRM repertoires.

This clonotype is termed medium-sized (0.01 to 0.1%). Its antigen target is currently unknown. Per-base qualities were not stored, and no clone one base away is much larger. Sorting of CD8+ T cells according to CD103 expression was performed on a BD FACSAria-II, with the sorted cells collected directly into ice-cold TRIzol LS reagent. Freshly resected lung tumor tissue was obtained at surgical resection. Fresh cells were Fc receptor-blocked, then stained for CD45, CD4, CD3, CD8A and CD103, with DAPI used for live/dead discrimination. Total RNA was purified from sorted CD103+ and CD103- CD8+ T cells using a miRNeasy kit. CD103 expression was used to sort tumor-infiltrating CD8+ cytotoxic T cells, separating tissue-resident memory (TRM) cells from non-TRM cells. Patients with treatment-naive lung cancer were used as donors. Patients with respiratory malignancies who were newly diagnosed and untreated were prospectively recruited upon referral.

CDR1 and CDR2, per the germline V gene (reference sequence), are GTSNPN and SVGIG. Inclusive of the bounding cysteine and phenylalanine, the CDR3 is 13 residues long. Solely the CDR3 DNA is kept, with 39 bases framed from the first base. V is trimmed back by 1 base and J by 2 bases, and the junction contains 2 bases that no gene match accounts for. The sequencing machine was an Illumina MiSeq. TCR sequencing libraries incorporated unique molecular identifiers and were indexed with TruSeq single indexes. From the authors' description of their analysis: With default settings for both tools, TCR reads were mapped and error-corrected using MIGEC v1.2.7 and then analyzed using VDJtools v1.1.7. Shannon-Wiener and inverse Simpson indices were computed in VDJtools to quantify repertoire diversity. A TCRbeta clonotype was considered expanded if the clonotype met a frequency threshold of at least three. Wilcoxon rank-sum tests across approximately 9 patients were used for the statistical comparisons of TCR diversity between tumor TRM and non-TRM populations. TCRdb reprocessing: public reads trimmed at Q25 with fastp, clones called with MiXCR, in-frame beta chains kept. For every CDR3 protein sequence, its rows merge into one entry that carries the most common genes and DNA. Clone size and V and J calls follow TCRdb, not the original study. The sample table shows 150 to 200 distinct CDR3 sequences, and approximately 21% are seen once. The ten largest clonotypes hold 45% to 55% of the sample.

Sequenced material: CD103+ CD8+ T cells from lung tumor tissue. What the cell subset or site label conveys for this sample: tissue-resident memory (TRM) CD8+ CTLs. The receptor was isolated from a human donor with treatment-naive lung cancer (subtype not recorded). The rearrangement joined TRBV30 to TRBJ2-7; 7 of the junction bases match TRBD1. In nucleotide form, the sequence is TGTGCCTGGAGTGGGACAGGCGCCTACGAGCAGTACTTC. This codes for CAWSGTGAYEQYF.